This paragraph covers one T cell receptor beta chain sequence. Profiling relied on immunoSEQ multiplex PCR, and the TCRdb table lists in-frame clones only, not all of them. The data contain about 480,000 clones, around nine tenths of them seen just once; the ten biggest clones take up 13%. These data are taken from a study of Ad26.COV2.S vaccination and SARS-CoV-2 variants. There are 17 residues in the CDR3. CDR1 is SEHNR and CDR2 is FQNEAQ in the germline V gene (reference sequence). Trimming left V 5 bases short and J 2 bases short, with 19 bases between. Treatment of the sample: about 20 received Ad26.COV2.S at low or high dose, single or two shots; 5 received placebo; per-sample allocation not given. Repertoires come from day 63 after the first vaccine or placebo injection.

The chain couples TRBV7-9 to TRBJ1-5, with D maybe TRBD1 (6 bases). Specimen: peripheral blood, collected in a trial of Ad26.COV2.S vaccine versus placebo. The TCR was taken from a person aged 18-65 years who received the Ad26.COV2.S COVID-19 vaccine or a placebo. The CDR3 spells CASSATQQGVGNQPQHF. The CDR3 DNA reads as TGTGCCAGCAGCGCCACACAACAGGGTGTCGGCAATCAGCCCCAGCATTTT.